These 12 T cell receptor beta chains were sequenced from one sample in a study of T cells in Graves' hyperthyroidism and ophthalmopathy. Using RNA transcripts as the source, TCR beta CDR3 regions were amplified. Using the HTBI primer set, a first-round RT-PCR was run on the TCR CDR3. TCRdb re-called the multiplex PCR reads with MiXCR, one entry per CDR3 protein. The profile shows around 490,000 distinct CDR3 sequences, roughly 21% of them singletons. Sequenced sample: blood. Source of these receptors: a man aged 35 to 55 with Graves' ophthalmopathy.

V usage is TRBV6-2 or TRBV6-3 and J usage is TRBJ2-7; tentatively, D is TRBD1 or TRBD2 (5 bases each). CDR3 length equals 16 residues. The germline CDR1 and CDR2 sequences are MNHEY and SVGEGT. Trimming stripped 2 bases from V and 2 bases from J, with 16 bases between. Here the CDR3 DNA reads TGTGCCAGCAGTTACCTTCGAATCGGGGACCCCTACGAGCAGTACTTC. Translating it yields CASSYLRIGDPYEQYF.

This clonotype turned up a few times. Mismatch with germline at one junction end may stem from a read error. The chain employs TRBV7-2 and TRBJ1-1; 10 bases align to TRBD1. The CDR3 consists of 15 residues. Germline V gene sequence: CDR1 SGHTA, CDR2 FQGNSA. The CDR3 DNA is TGCGCCAGCAGCCAAGATGTTGGGACAGGGGAAGAAGCTTTCTTT. Translation: CASSQDVGTGEEAFF.

The V and J genes are TRBV5-4 and TRBJ2-7; TRBD2 matches 9 bases. After removal of 4 bases from V and 7 bases from J, the junction contained 12 bases not matched to a gene. The V gene's germline CDR1 is SGHNT and CDR2 YYREEE (reference sequence). The CDR3 is 15 amino acids. The CDR3 sequence: CASSTTAGGTKEQYF. As DNA, the CDR3 is TGTGCCAGCAGCACGACAGCGGGGGGAACGAAGGAGCAGTACTTC.

This chain connects TRBV6-1 to TRBJ2-2; maybe TRBD1 (5 bases). From germline, CDR1 is MNHNS and CDR2 SASEGT. The V end was cut by 7 bases, the J end by 6 bases, with 15 bases between. There are 14 residues in the CDR3. CDR3 sequence: CASKLQGTAGELFF. CDR3 nucleotide sequence: TGTGCCAGCAAGCTCCAGGGAACCGCCGGGGAGCTGTTTTTT.

The sample holds many counts of this clonotype. One end of the junction varies from germline; a read error may be responsible. This chain links TRBV5-1 with TRBJ2-3; the match to TRBD2 covers 11 bases. Germline lookup yields CDR1 SGHRS and CDR2 YFSETQ. This CDR3 spans 16 amino acids. The CDR3 reads CASSLGTSGSTDTQYF. The CDR3 coding sequence is TGTGCCAGCAGCTTGGGGACTAGCGGATCCACAGATACGCAGTATTTT.

In its sample, this clonotype was seen many times. The V and J genes are TRBV18 and TRBJ2-1; D ambiguous. The V and J ends lost 3 bases and 6 bases respectively, with 9 bases between them. Germline values: CDR1 KGHSH, CDR2 LQKENI. CDR3 length: 13 residues. This chain's CDR3 is CASSPPSSNEQFF. The CDR3 DNA reads as TGTGCCAGCTCACCCCCTTCCAGCAATGAGCAGTTCTTC.

This chain joins TRBV6-1 and TRBJ2-7; 10 bases line up with TRBD2. The germline V gene encodes CDR1 MNHNS and CDR2 SASEGT. With V trimmed by 7 bases and J by 0 bases, 3 bases remained unmatched. CDR3 length: 14 amino acids. CDR3 sequence (DNA): TGTGCCAGCACTGCTAGCGGGAGCTCCTACGAGCAGTACTTC. It is translated as CASTASGSSYEQYF.

This chain uses TRBV6-1 with TRBJ1-1; no definite D call. CDR3 length: 12 residues. Germline assignment: CDR1 MNHNS and CDR2 SASEGT. V shed 6 bases and J shed 1 base, with 6 bases lying between them. The CDR3 nucleotides are TGTGCCAGCAGGCCCGGGAACACTGAAGCTTTCTTT. It specifies CASRPGNTEAFF.

About this clonotype: A much larger clone differs from this one at a single base, so this may be a read error. This chain joins TRBV28 and TRBJ2-2; D might be TRBD1 (5 bases). V dropped 3 bases and J dropped 4 bases, with 12 bases sitting between them. CDR1 is MDHEN, CDR2 SYDVKM, per germline. This CDR3 spans 15 amino acids. The CDR3 protein is CASSFSRATTGELFF. In nucleotides, the CDR3 is TGTGCCAGCAGTTTCAGCAGGGCGACCACCGGGGAGCTGTTTTTT.

This chain links TRBV20-1 with TRBJ2-3; D possibly corresponds to TRBD2 (7 bases). CDR3 length: 15 residues. Germline V gene lookup returns CDR1 DFQATT and CDR2 SNEGSKA (reference sequence). V was cut by 0 bases and J by 4 bases, with 14 bases left in between. The CDR3 nucleotides are TGCAGTGCTAGAGATTCGGGGGGCCGGGCAGATACGCAGTATTTT. Its protein is CSARDSGGRADTQYF.

V is TRBV10-3 and J is TRBJ2-5; 10 bases are a match to TRBD2. Looked up from germline, CDR1 is ENHRY and CDR2 is SYGVKD. V trimming: 4 bases; J trimming: 3 bases; junction bases outside the gene matches: 5. The CDR3 totals 15 residues. CDR3 amino acids: CAISVSGLAEETQYF. The CDR3 nucleotides read TGTGCCATCAGTGTCTCCGGACTAGCGGAAGAGACCCAGTACTTC.

This clonotype has ten or more counts. The chain links TRBV28 to TRBJ2-2; D is uncertain. The germline V gene encodes CDR1 MDHEN and CDR2 SYDVKM. V lost 2 bases and J 2 bases, leaving 9 bases between the germline ends. The CDR3 is 15 amino acids. DNA for the CDR3: TGTGCCAGCAGTTTACCAGCCAGTAACACCGGGGAGCTGTTTTTT. As protein: CASSLPASNTGELFF.